This T cell receptor (beta chain) was identified in a study of cytomegalovirus exposure and HLA in healthy donors. Overall study context: Falling in the Caucasian-associated ancestry cluster were 80% to 90% of under 450 genotyped donors.

The CDR3 is 16 residues long. The V gene lost 9 bases and the J gene lost 0 bases, with 15 bases spanning the gap. The germline CDR1 and CDR2 sequences are LNHDA and SQIVND (reference sequence). The PCR made use of 60 Vbeta and 13 Jbeta primers. Profiling relied on immunoSEQ multiplex PCR, and the TCRdb table lists in-frame clones only, not all of them. The repertoire holds 250,000 to 350,000 clones, with roughly 80% as singletons. The sequencing input was PBMCs. The J gene is TRBJ2-6, the V gene TRBV19; D remains ambiguous. This clonotype was obtained from a girl aged 2-10 years in good health and CMV-seronegative. CDR3 loop: CASHLGRDSGANVLTF. CDR3 coding DNA: TGTGCCAGCCATTTGGGCCGTGACTCTGGGGCCAACGTCCTGACTTTC.